This TCR beta chain was sequenced during a study of blood T cell repertoires in COVID-19 (dated by TCRdb to the early 2020s). About the study as a whole: Samples covering the acute and convalescent phases of COVID-19 were provided by collaborators in the United States, Italy and Spain. The prospective study material was composed of cDNA or gDNA derived from T cells, B-cell-depleted T cells, or PBMCs. Deeply sampled blood TCRbeta repertoires from subjects exposed to, actively infected with, or recovered from COVID-19 were included in the dataset. The repertoires were made available in a free public database intended to serve as a resource for research on the immune response to SARS-CoV-2. Samples came from the ongoing ImmuneRACE study (first 160 participants) plus 1,254 subjects from 6 global collaborators. The sample metadata nearly always contained a de-identified subject ID, COVID-19 status, age in years and sex. Where available, HLA class I and class II types were taken from metadata supplied by the sample provider and were not determined by assay-based typing.

At one collaborating source in Seattle, patients were enrolled during active infection and were followed longitudinally through the course of disease. Collaborating institutions collected whole blood in K2EDTA tubes following their own protocols. For TCRbeta analysis, collaborators shipped samples as frozen whole blood, isolated PBMCs, or DNA extracted from either of those sample types. TCRbeta CDR3 regions were amplified from genomic DNA by means of the immunoSEQ Assay, a bias-controlled multiplex PCR. In the authors' own workflow: The number of nucleated cells in each sample was estimated from the amplification of reference gene primers within the assay. To quantify the absolute abundance of each unique TCRbeta CDR3 rearrangement, sequence reads were collapsed and filtered. Productive Simpson clonality was computed per sample as the square root of Simpson's diversity index over productive rearrangements. TCRdb obtained this table from immuneACCESS and retained in-frame rearrangements with V and J assigned. These tables miss some clones; where compared with another copy, unresolved V genes account for less than half of the shortfall, and the remainder is unexplained. V, J and clone size were drawn from that table, and D and trimming were deduced from the DNA. The sample includes fewer than 350,000 clones, with around nine tenths observed a single time. The ten largest account for about 3.9% of the sample.

Results the study describes overall, beyond this receptor: How much clinical and demographic metadata was included differed by source and by participant, and the metadata was provided uncurated.

Concerning this clone: Its antigen remains undetermined. No much larger clonotype is one base removed from it; base qualities were not supplied.

CDR1 and CDR2 are drawn from the germline V gene: SNHLY, FYNNEI. The CDR3 contains 16 residues, cysteine and phenylalanine counted. Just the 48-base CDR3 DNA is kept, in frame starting at base 1. V is trimmed back by 7 bases and J by 1 base, and the junction contains 8 bases that no gene match accounts for. Recombination connected TRBV2 to TRBJ2-2; 8 bases in the junction line up with TRBD2. The sample comprised peripheral blood. This TCR was sampled from a woman aged 55 to 70 with COVID-19, enrolled during active disease. The DNA reads as follows: TGTGCCAGCACGATCCACGGGGGGGGGAACACCGGGGAGCTGTTTTTT. The resulting protein is CASTIHGGGNTGELFF. With the rest looked up from the reference TRBV2 and TRBJ2-2 genes rather than sequenced, the full variable domain is EPEVTQTPSHQVTQMGQEVILRCVPISNHLYFYWYRQILGQKVEFLVSFYNNEISEKSEIFDDQFSVERPDGSNFTLKIRSTKLEDSAMYFCASTIHGGGNTGELFFGEGSRLTVL.